A single T cell receptor beta chain is shown here with its context. Its antigen is not yet known. Qualities for individual bases were not recorded, and no much larger clone is one base off. Each collaborating institution followed its own protocols to collect whole blood in K2EDTA tubes. For TCRbeta analysis, collaborators shipped samples in one of three forms: frozen whole blood, isolated PBMCs, or DNA extracted from either of those sample types. This specimen belongs to a study of blood T cell repertoires in COVID-19 (dated by TCRdb to about 2020). As for the study more broadly: Collaborator samples came from the United States, Italy and Spain and covered acute and convalescent phases of COVID-19. Where HLA class I and class II types were available, the types were taken from metadata supplied by the sample provider, not from assay-based typing. Samples were obtained from the ongoing ImmuneRACE study (first 160 participants) and from over 1,000 subjects provided by 6 global collaborators. Nearly every sample came with metadata listing a de-identified subject ID, COVID-19 status, age in years and sex. Deeply sampled blood TCRbeta repertoires from subjects exposed to, actively infected with, or recovered from COVID-19 were included in the dataset. The repertoires were made available in a free public database intended to serve as a resource for research on the immune response to SARS-CoV-2. The prospective study material was composed of cDNA or gDNA derived from T cells, B-cell-depleted T cells, or PBMCs. Overall study outcomes, separate from this receptor: How much clinical and demographic metadata was included differed by source and by participant, and the metadata was provided uncurated.

TCRbeta CDR3 regions were amplified from genomic DNA by means of the immunoSEQ Assay, a bias-controlled multiplex PCR. The study's own analysis went as follows. Within the assay, amplification of reference gene primers was used to estimate how many nucleated cells each sample contained. To quantify the absolute abundance of each unique TCRbeta CDR3 rearrangement, sequence reads were collapsed and filtered. For each sample, productive Simpson clonality was calculated as the square root of Simpson's diversity index across productive rearrangements. TCRdb carries this immuneACCESS record with in-frame sequences only. Its versions omit some clonotypes, under half of them owing to an unresolved V gene in the studies checked, with the rest unexplained. V, J and clone size are those of that table, while D and trimming were read from the DNA. Within this sample are around 120,000 clones, with roughly 79% of them counted one time only. 2.3% of the sample is taken by the ten largest.

Sequences SGHAT (CDR1) and FQNNGV (CDR2) are obtained from the germline V gene. The CDR3 goes from the cysteine to the phenylalanine over 17 residues. The only DNA kept is the CDR3, 51 bases in frame from the first base. Unmatched junction bases come to 5, with V trimmed by 1 base and J by 4 bases. The rearrangement combines TRBV11-2 with TRBJ2-3; 13 bases in the middle match TRBD2. The sample was peripheral blood. This TCR came from a man aged 65-85 years with acute or convalescent COVID-19. The CDR3 region: CASSLGGTSGAPDTQYF. The nucleotides are TGTGCCAGCAGCTTAGGGGGGACTAGCGGGGCCCCAGATACGCAGTATTTT.